Each of the 31 T cell receptor beta chains below was sequenced from the same sample in a study of T cell repertoires in cytomegalovirus infection. TCRdb reprocessed the reads with MiXCR, giving one entry per CDR3 protein. The sample lists 200,000 to 300,000 distinct CDR3 sequences; roughly 15% were seen once. Sequences were obtained from PBMCs. The receptors originated from a human donor in good health (CMV status not recorded). Some clones in this sample may be carry-over from other donors' samples.

In its sample, this clonotype was seen many times. The gene calls are TRBV19 and TRBJ2-2, with unresolved D. The V end was cut by 6 bases, the J end by 1 base, with 9 bases between. The CDR3 has 14 residues. Germline assignment: CDR1 LNHDA and CDR2 SQIVND (reference sequence). CDR3 protein: CASRGIWNTGELFF. The CDR3 region has the DNA TGTGCCAGTAGGGGTATTTGGAACACCGGGGAGCTGTTTTTT.

A few counts support this clonotype. The chain has TRBV20-1 and TRBJ2-7, with a weak D call TRBD2 (6 bases). CDR3 length: 17 amino acids. The germline CDR1 and CDR2 sequences are DFQATT and SNEGSKA (reference sequence). The germline V and J ends were trimmed by 2 bases and 6 bases, with 26 bases remaining between them. The CDR3 region has the DNA TGCAGTGCTAGAAACCCACGGGGACTCCCCTATTTCGGCGAGCAGTACTTC. Its translation is CSARNPRGLPYFGEQYF.

The rearrangement links TRBV5-1 to TRBJ2-1, with 11 bases that match TRBD2. This CDR3 is built from 17 residues. Per germline, CDR1 SGHRS and CDR2 YFSETQ. The V gene end was trimmed by 0 bases and the J gene end by 8 bases; junction bases not matched to a gene: 10. The CDR3 coding sequence is TGCGCCAGCAGCTTGGTGGTTTTAACTAGCGGGAGCGATGAGCAGTTCTTC. Translating it yields CASSLVVLTSGSDEQFF.

This clonotype showed up many times. The CDR3 protein is CASRRNPLGHGYTF. CDR3 coding DNA: TGTGCCAGCAGAAGGAACCCTCTGGGGCATGGCTACACCTTC. This chain uses TRBV6-2 or TRBV6-3 with TRBJ1-2, with TRBD1 as a possible D gene (5 bases). Looked up from germline, CDR1 is MNHEY and CDR2 is SVGEGT. The CDR3 runs to 14 residues. Trimming cost V 6 bases and J 6 bases, with 17 bases left between them.

V and J are TRBV19 and TRBJ2-1; 9 bases are shared with TRBD1. V was pared by 7 bases and J by 7 bases, with 11 bases of the junction left unmatched. The CDR3 covers 15 residues. Germline CDR1 LNHDA, CDR2 SQIVND (reference sequence). The CDR3 DNA reads TGTGCCAGTAACCTAGGACAGGGGACTGTTAATGAGCAGTTCTTC. It is translated as CASNLGQGTVNEQFF.

The rearrangement joins TRBV2 to TRBJ2-1, with a possible D match to TRBD1 (6 bases). V was shortened by 4 bases and J by 10 bases, with 11 bases between the two germline ends. Germline V CDR1 and CDR2: SNHLY, FYNNEI. This CDR3 has 12 amino acids. CDR3 DNA sequence: TGTGCCAGCAGTGTGGGGGCTGGCGAGCAGTTCTTC. Translation gives CASSVGAGEQFF.

This clonotype has a count of ten or more. The chain links TRBV28 to TRBJ2-1, with 7 bases that match TRBD1. With V trimmed by 2 bases and J by 7 bases, 14 bases remained unmatched. Per germline, CDR1 MDHEN and CDR2 SYDVKM. The CDR3 is 17 amino acids. The CDR3 DNA reads as TGTGCCAGCAGTTTAAGGCAGGGGGAAGGCCTCAGAAATGAGCAGTTCTTC. This gives the protein CASSLRQGEGLRNEQFF.

The chain uses TRBV27 and TRBJ2-1, with 8 bases identical to TRBD2. The V gene's germline CDR1 is MNHEY and CDR2 SMNVEV (reference sequence). CDR3 length equals 17 residues. V lost 6 bases to trimming and J lost 0 bases; unmatched junction nucleotides: 10. In nucleotides, the CDR3 is TGTGCCAGCAGCGTGGACGTAGCGGGGAGCTCCTACAATGAGCAGTTCTTC. Residues: CASSVDVAGSSYNEQFF.

This clonotype showed up just a few times. The V and J genes are TRBV5-1 and TRBJ2-7; 8 bases agree with TRBD2. Germline CDR1 is SGHRS and CDR2 is YFSETQ. J was trimmed by 5 bases and V by 0 bases; bases with no gene match: 1. This CDR3 has 13 residues. CDR3: CASSLERGNEQYF. For the CDR3, the DNA is TGCGCCAGCAGCTTGGAGCGGGGGAACGAGCAGTACTTC.

For the CDR3, the DNA is TGCAGTGCTAGAGGGGGAGGGACGGGCAATCAGCCCCAGCATTTT. As protein: CSARGGGTGNQPQHF. The V call is TRBV20-1, the J call TRBJ1-5; D might be TRBD1 (5 bases). Germline loops: CDR1 DFQATT, CDR2 SNEGSKA (reference sequence). The V end was cut by 1 base, the J end by 2 bases, with 12 bases between. This CDR3 has 15 residues.

In this sample, this clonotype turned up a few times. J is TRBJ1-2 and V is TRBV5-1, with a weak D call TRBD1 (5 bases). CDR1 is SGHRS and CDR2 is YFSETQ in the germline V gene. The CDR3 runs 14 residues. Trimming stripped 3 bases from V and 2 bases from J, with 11 bases between. Here the CDR3 reads CASSYGGENYGYTF. The CDR3 region has the DNA TGCGCCAGCAGCTATGGGGGAGAGAACTATGGCTACACCTTC.

The rearrangement joins TRBV5-1 to TRBJ1-1, with 11 bases identical to TRBD1. CDR3 length: 15 amino acids. V was pared by 5 bases and J by 1 base, with 4 bases of the junction left unmatched. Germline values: CDR1 SGHRS, CDR2 YFSETQ. DNA for the CDR3: TGCGCCAGCAGGACGGACAGGGGGCCGAACACTGAAGCTTTCTTT. Translating it yields CASRTDRGPNTEAFF.

This clonotype was counted only a few times. The V gene is TRBV28, the J gene TRBJ1-4; perhaps TRBD1 as D (5 bases). Trimming removed 8 bases from V and 1 base from J, with 14 bases in between. The CDR3 covers 15 residues. Germline CDR1 and CDR2: MDHEN and SYDVKM. The CDR3, as DNA: TGTGCCAGCGGTCGGAAGGGGAGAACTAATGAAAAACTGTTTTTT. It codes for CASGRKGRTNEKLFF.

This clonotype was seen only a few times. The rearrangement links TRBV7-3 to TRBJ1-2; D is undetermined. The CDR3 runs 13 residues. Trimming stripped 2 bases from V and 8 bases from J, with 12 bases between. CDR1 and CDR2 from the germline V gene are SGHTA and FQGTGA. Here the CDR3 DNA reads TGTGCCAGCAGCTTAGGGTTGGACTGGGGCTACACCTTC. Its translation is CASSLGLDWGYTF.

The chain carries TRBV7-6 and TRBJ1-1; D is possibly TRBD1 (6 bases). The CDR3 spans 15 residues. Germline loops: CDR1 SGHVS, CDR2 FNYEAQ. DNA of the CDR3: TGTACCTGCAGCCCGGAGACAGGACAGAACACTGAAGCTTTCTTT. It encodes CTCSPETGQNTEAFF.

Concerning this clonotype itself: A much more abundant neighbour one base away suggests this may be a read error. The chain links TRBV7-2 to TRBJ2-7; D possibly corresponds to TRBD2 (5 bases). Germline V lookup: CDR1 SGHTA, CDR2 FQGNSA. The CDR3 loop spans 13 amino acids. V was shortened by 3 bases and J by 6 bases, with 12 bases between the two germline ends. CDR3 bases: TGTGCCAGCAGCTTGGGCGGAGGTGCCGAGCAGTACTTC. This translates into CASSLGGGAEQYF.

The rearrangement joins TRBV20-1 to TRBJ1-1, with D possibly being TRBD1 (6 bases). Germline-derived CDR1 and CDR2 are DFQATT and SNEGSKA (reference sequence). The V gene lost 1 base and the J gene lost 2 bases, with 17 bases spanning the gap. The CDR3 runs 16 residues. The CDR3 bases are TGCAGTGCTAGAGGGCCGTTTGTGGGGACAAACACTGAAGCTTTCTTT. Translation: CSARGPFVGTNTEAFF.

This clonotype was counted at least ten times. The chain recombines TRBV7-2 with TRBJ2-5; possible D gene TRBD2, 5 bases. Germline assignment: CDR1 SGHTA and CDR2 FQGNSA. This CDR3 region has 11 residues. V lost 7 bases, J lost 5 bases, and 8 bases lay in between. CDR3 residues: CASKTRETQYF. CDR3 coding DNA: TGTGCCAGCAAAACTAGGGAGACCCAGTACTTC.

This clonotype was picked up a small number of times. This chain connects TRBV2 to TRBJ2-1, with 7 bases matching TRBD2. Trimming took 5 bases from V and 4 from J; bases not matched to a gene: 5. There are 14 residues in the CDR3. Germline V gene sequence: CDR1 SNHLY, CDR2 FYNNEI. The CDR3: CASSSGRGYNEQFF. The CDR3 nucleotides are TGTGCCAGCAGTTCGGGGCGGGGGTACAATGAGCAGTTCTTC. The full variable domain, rest sourced from reference TRBV2 and TRBJ2-1, is EPEVTQTPSHQVTQMGQEVILRCVPISNHLYFYWYRQILGQKVEFLVSFYNNEISEKSEIFDDQFSVERPDGSNFTLKIRSTKLEDSAMYFCASSSGRGYNEQFFGPGTRLTVL.

This clonotype showed up just a few times. Germline and junction disagree at one end, which may indicate a read error. This chain uses TRBV4-1 with TRBJ1-5; D remains ambiguous. There are 18 residues in the CDR3. Germline assignment: CDR1 MGHRA and CDR2 YSYEKL. The CDR3 DNA reads TGTGCCAGCAGCCAAGATATCGAGGGCAGTTATAGCAATCAGCCCCAGCATTTT. Translating gives CASSQDIEGSYSNQPQHF.

The V and J genes are TRBV6-6 and TRBJ1-1, with no clear D. The germline V gene has CDR1 MNHNY and CDR2 SVGAGI (reference sequence). The CDR3 length is 16 residues. The germline V and J ends were trimmed by 5 bases and 1 base, with 17 bases remaining between them. Here the CDR3 reads CASSPRSAVGNTEAFF. The CDR3 nucleotides are TGTGCCAGCAGTCCCCGGAGCGCCGTGGGGAACACTGAAGCTTTCTTT.

This clonotype was seen more than once but under ten times. The rearrangement joins TRBV6-1 to TRBJ2-3, with D maybe TRBD2 (6 bases). The germline V gene has CDR1 MNHNS and CDR2 SASEGT. The CDR3 extends over 14 amino acids. V was trimmed by 6 bases and J by 1 base, leaving 11 bases between them. The DNA for the CDR3 is TGTGCCAGCAGCCTAGCGATCGGCACAGATACGCAGTATTTT. Its protein product is CASSLAIGTDTQYF.

The gene calls are TRBV6-4 and TRBJ2-7; D remains ambiguous. V dropped 6 bases and J dropped 8 bases, with 17 bases sitting between them. CDR1 and CDR2 (germline): MRHNA, SNTAGT. This CDR3 has 13 amino acids. Here the CDR3 DNA reads TGTGCCAGCAGCCCGCCCGGAGATGACAAGCAGTACTTC. Protein: CASSPPGDDKQYF.

This clonotype was detected a few times. The chain employs TRBV7-9 and TRBJ1-5; D gene uncertain. This CDR3 spans 13 amino acids. Trimming left V 5 bases short and J 7 bases short, with 12 bases between. Germline V lookup: CDR1 SEHNR, CDR2 FQNEAQ (reference sequence). DNA for the CDR3: TGTGCCAGCAGCAGAACCGCCGGGCAGCCCCAGCATTTT. Amino acid sequence: CASSRTAGQPQHF.

The gene calls are TRBV20-1 and TRBJ2-1, with D unresolved. This CDR3 has 10 residues. The germline CDR1 and CDR2 sequences are DFQATT and SNEGSKA (reference sequence). The V gene lost 2 bases and the J gene lost 12 bases, with 8 bases spanning the gap. The DNA for the CDR3 is TGCAGTGCTAGATCCGGTGGGCAGTTCTTC. Its protein product is CSARSGGQFF.

This sequence joins TRBV2 and TRBJ1-5, with TRBD1 as a possible D gene (6 bases). Trimming shortened V by 2 bases and J by 4 bases, and 12 bases separated the two germline ends. Germline V gene data show CDR1 as SNHLY and CDR2 as FYNNEI. The CDR3 is 15 residues long. The CDR3 DNA sequence: TGTGCCAGCAGTGAATCTGGGGGGCCTAATCAGCCCCAGCATTTT. This gives the protein CASSESGGPNQPQHF. The full variable domain, with the rest looked up from reference TRBV2 and TRBJ1-5, is EPEVTQTPSHQVTQMGQEVILRCVPISNHLYFYWYRQILGQKVEFLVSFYNNEISEKSEIFDDQFSVERPDGSNFTLKIRSTKLEDSAMYFCASSESGGPNQPQHFGDGTRLSIL.

At least ten counts were recorded for this clonotype. This chain links TRBV7-6 with TRBJ2-1; the D gene could be TRBD1 or TRBD2 (5 bases each). The CDR3 extends over 13 amino acids. V was cut by 3 bases and J by 8 bases, with 11 bases left in between. The germline V gene has CDR1 SGHVS and CDR2 FNYEAQ. The CDR3 nucleotides are TGTGCCAGCAGCTTGACGGGGCGGGATGAGCAGTTCTTC. Protein product: CASSLTGRDEQFF.

This clonotype was counted between two and nine times. This chain links TRBV27 with TRBJ2-2; D could derive from TRBD1 or TRBD2 (5 bases each). The germline V gene has CDR1 MNHEY and CDR2 SMNVEV (reference sequence). The CDR3 covers 15 residues. With 3 bases removed from V and 2 bases from J, the gap between germline ends came to 10 bases. Here the CDR3 DNA reads TGTGCCAGCAGTTTGTGGGGACCCAACACCGGGGAGCTGTTTTTT. Amino acid sequence: CASSLWGPNTGELFF.

This clonotype was observed at least ten times. The chain links TRBV7-2 to TRBJ1-6; TRBD1 might be the D (5 bases). The CDR3 has 18 residues. The germline V gene has CDR1 SGHTA and CDR2 FQGNSA. V was cut by 2 bases and J by 4 bases, with 18 bases left in between. The CDR3 region is CASSLRTRMEGYNSPLHF. Written as DNA, the CDR3 is TGTGCCAGCAGCTTACGGACACGTATGGAAGGGTATAATTCACCCCTCCACTTT.

The chain combines TRBV20-1 with TRBJ2-7; a possible D gene is TRBD2 (5 bases). Germline-derived CDR1 and CDR2 are DFQATT and SNEGSKA (reference sequence). The V end lost 5 bases, the J end lost 7 bases, and 21 bases lay between the germline ends. The CDR3 consists of 14 residues. The CDR3 region is CSAQERYVSGEQYF. The DNA of the CDR3 is TGCAGTGCTCAGGAGAGATACGTCTCGGGGGAGCAGTACTTC.

V usage is TRBV7-3 and J usage is TRBJ2-1, with D maybe TRBD2 (5 bases). The CDR3 sequence is 18 residues long. The ends were cut back, 4 bases at V and 5 bases at J, with 24 bases in the middle. Germline V lookup: CDR1 SGHTA, CDR2 FQGTGA. CDR3 in amino acids: CASSSLPQRARVNNEQFF. CDR3 bases: TGTGCCAGCAGCTCTCTTCCCCAGAGGGCTAGGGTGAACAATGAGCAGTTCTTC.